A single sample gave rise to the 7 T cell receptor beta chains below, sequenced in a study of identical twins. A single record per CDR3 protein comes from TCRdb applying MiXCR to the 5' RACE reads. The data contain 700,000 or so distinct CDR3 sequences, 8.6% of them singletons. These data also featured in a second study, about yellow fever vaccine responses in identical twins.

Sequenced: PBMCs. The source is a woman aged 18-29 years in good health.

The chain couples TRBV9 to TRBJ1-2; D is perhaps TRBD1 (6 bases). Germline CDR1 is SGDLS and CDR2 is YYNGEE. Trimming took 5 bases from V and 8 from J, leaving 16 bases between them. The CDR3 has 13 residues. CDR3 sequence reads: CASRESGTSGYTF. CDR3 DNA: TGTGCCAGCAGGGAATCCGGGACATCGGGCTACACCTTC. Looking up the rest from reference TRBV9 and TRBJ1-2 gives the full variable domain: DSGVTQTPKHLITATGQRVTLRCSPRSGDLSVYWYQQSLDQGLQFLIQYYNGEERAKGNILERFSAQQFPDLHSELNLSSLELGDSALYFCASRESGTSGYTFGSGTRLTVV.

In this sample, this clonotype turned up a few times. The rearrangement uses TRBV3-1 and TRBJ2-6; D possibly corresponds to TRBD2 (6 bases). Germline CDR1 LGHDT, CDR2 YNNKEL (reference sequence). Trimming left V 4 bases short and J 0 bases short, with 16 bases between. There are 18 residues in the CDR3. For the CDR3, the DNA is TGTGCCAGCAGCCCCTCACCCTCGGGGGTCTCTGGGGCCAACGTCCTGACTTTC. Its protein is CASSPSPSGVSGANVLTF.

Only a few counts were recorded for this clonotype. Its ends do not fully match the called genes, so a read error is possible. This chain joins TRBV12-3 or TRBV12-4 and TRBJ1-2; D uncertain. There are 13 residues in the CDR3. The CDR3 spells CASSSQKIPGLYF. The CDR3 DNA reads as TGTGCCAGCAGTTCCCAAAAAATCCCGGGCCTATACTTC.

The gene calls are TRBV4-2 and TRBJ2-5, with 7 nucleotides matching TRBD1. Germline V gene sequence: CDR1 LGHNA, CDR2 YNFKEQ. The CDR3 is 16 amino acids. J gave up 5 bases and V 0 bases, and 9 bases lay outside the gene matches. DNA of the CDR3: TGTGCCAGCAGCCAAGAACCCGGGACAGCCGAGGAGACCCAGTACTTC. Translated, it gives CASSQEPGTAEETQYF.

The chain uses TRBV7-2 and TRBJ2-3; D call uncertain. The CDR3 totals 14 residues. CDR1 is SGHTA and CDR2 is FQGNSA in the germline V gene. The germline V and J ends were trimmed by 5 bases and 2 bases, with 11 bases remaining between them. The CDR3 nucleotides read TGTGCCAGCAGCCCTTCGACCCTCACAGATACGCAGTATTTT. It codes for CASSPSTLTDTQYF. The variable domain in full, completed from reference TRBV7-2 and TRBJ2-3, reads GAGVSQSPSNKVTEKGKDVELRCDPISGHTALYWYRQSLGQGLEFLIYFQGNSAPDKSGLPSDRFSAERTGGSVSTLTIQRTQQEDSAVYLCASSPSTLTDTQYFGPGTRLTVL.

The chain combines TRBV5-1 with TRBJ2-7; D possibly matches TRBD1 or TRBD2 (6 bases each). The CDR3 length is 15 residues. Trimming shortened V by 0 bases and J by 6 bases, and 16 bases separated the two germline ends. CDR1 and CDR2 (germline): SGHRS, YFSETQ. CDR3 bases: TGCGCCAGCAGCTTGGCCGGGGGCTGGGTGCTCGAGCAGTACTTC. This sequence encodes CASSLAGGWVLEQYF.

The chain is built from TRBV4-1 and TRBJ2-2, with a weak D call TRBD1 (5 bases). V gave up 3 bases and J gave up 0 bases, with 17 bases separating them. The CDR3 is made up of 18 amino acids. CDR1 is MGHRA and CDR2 is YSYEKL in the germline V gene. CDR3 sequence (DNA): TGCGCCAGCAGCCAGGTAGGGGAAGGGTCCACGAACACCGGGGAGCTGTTTTTT. Amino acids: CASSQVGEGSTNTGELFF.